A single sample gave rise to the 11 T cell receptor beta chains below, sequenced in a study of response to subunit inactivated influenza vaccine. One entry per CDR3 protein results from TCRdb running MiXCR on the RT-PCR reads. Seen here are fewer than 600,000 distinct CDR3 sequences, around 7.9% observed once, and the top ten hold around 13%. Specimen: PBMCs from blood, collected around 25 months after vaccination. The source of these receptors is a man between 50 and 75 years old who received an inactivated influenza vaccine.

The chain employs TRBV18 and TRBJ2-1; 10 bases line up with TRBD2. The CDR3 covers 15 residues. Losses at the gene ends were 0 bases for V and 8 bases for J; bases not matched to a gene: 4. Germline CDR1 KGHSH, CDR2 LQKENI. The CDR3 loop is CASSPPQREGYEQFF. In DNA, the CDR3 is TGTGCCAGCTCACCACCGCAGCGGGAGGGATATGAGCAGTTCTTC.

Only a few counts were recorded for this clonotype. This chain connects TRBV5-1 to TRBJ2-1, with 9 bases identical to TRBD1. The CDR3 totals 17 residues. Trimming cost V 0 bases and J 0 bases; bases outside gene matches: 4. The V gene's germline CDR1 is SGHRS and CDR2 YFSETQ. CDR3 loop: CASSLGWGQGSYNEQFF. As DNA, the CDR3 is TGCGCCAGCAGCTTGGGATGGGGACAGGGCTCCTACAATGAGCAGTTCTTC.

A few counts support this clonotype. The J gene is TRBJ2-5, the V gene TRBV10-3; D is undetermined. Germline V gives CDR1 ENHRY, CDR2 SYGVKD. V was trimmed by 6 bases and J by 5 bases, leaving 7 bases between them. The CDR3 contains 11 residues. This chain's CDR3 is CAIRGKETQYF. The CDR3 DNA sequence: TGTGCCATCAGGGGGAAGGAGACCCAGTACTTC.

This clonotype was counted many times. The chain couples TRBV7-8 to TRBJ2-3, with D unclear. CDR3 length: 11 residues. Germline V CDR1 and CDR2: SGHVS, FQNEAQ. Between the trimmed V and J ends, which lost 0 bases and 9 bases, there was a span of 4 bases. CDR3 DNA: TGTGCCAGCAGCTTAGCCCAAACGCAGTATTTT. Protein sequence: CASSLAQTQYF.

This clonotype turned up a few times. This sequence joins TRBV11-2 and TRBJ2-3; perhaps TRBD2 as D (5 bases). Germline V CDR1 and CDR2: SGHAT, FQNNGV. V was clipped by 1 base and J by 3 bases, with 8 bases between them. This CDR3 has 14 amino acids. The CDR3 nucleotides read TGTGCCAGCAGCTTAGCTAGGGAGACAGATACGCAGTATTTT. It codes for CASSLARETDTQYF.

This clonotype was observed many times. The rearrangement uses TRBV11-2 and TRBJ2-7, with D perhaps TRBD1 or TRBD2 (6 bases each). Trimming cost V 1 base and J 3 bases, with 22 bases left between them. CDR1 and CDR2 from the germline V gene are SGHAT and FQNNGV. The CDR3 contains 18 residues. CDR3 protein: CASSLVGGTVLGNYEQYF. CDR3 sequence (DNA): TGTGCCAGCAGCTTAGTAGGGGGGACGGTGCTTGGAAACTACGAGCAGTACTTC.

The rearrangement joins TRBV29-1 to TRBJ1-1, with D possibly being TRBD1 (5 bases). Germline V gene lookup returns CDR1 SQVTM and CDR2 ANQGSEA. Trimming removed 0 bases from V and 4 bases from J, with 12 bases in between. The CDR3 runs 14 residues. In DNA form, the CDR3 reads TGCAGCGTTGAAGATCGGGGGTCGGGCACTGAAGCTTTCTTT. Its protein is CSVEDRGSGTEAFF.

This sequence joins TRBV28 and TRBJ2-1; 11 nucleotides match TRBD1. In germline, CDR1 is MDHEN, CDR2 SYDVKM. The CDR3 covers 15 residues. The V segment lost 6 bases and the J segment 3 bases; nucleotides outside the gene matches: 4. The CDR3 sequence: CASRMGQGDYNEQFF. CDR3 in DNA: TGTGCCAGCAGAATGGGACAGGGGGACTACAATGAGCAGTTCTTC.

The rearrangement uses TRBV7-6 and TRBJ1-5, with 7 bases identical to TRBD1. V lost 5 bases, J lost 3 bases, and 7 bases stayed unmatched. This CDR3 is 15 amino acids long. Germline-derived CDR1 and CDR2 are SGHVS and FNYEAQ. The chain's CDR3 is CASSPGTAFNQPQHF. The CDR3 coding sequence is TGTGCCAGCAGCCCAGGGACAGCCTTCAATCAGCCCCAGCATTTT.

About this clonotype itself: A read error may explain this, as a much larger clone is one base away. The CDR3 DNA sequence: TGCAGTGCTAGAAGGCTAGCGGGGGACTTTCACGAGCAGTACTTC. Its translation is CSARRLAGDFHEQYF. The rearrangement links TRBV20-1 to TRBJ2-7, with TRBD2 matching 10 bases. This CDR3 spans 15 amino acids. V trimming: 2 bases; J trimming: 5 bases; junction bases outside the gene matches: 9. Per germline, CDR1 DFQATT and CDR2 SNEGSKA (reference sequence).

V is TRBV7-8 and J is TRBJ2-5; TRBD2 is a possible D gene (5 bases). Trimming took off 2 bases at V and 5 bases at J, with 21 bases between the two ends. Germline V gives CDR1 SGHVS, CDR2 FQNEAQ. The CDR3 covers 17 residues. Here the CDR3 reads CASSLSLLAGSGETQYF. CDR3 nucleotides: TGTGCCAGCAGCTTATCTTTGCTAGCTGGTTCTGGGGAGACCCAGTACTTC.